Listed here are 8 T cell receptor beta chains from one sample, sequenced in a study of blood T cell repertoires in COVID-19 (TCRdb year 2020). Libraries came from the immunoSEQ multiplex PCR assay. Drawn from immuneACCESS, this table holds only the in-frame rearrangements with V and J called that TCRdb kept. Clones are partly lost; checked studies trace under half to an unresolved V gene and leave the rest unexplained. The sample table contains 65,000 to 95,000 clones; only one count was recorded for approximately 80% of them. The ten largest clones capture 20% to 25% of the sample. Sequenced sample: peripheral blood. The receptors were sampled from a woman aged 45-59 years with acute or convalescent COVID-19.

The chain has TRBV30 and TRBJ1-1; D is ambiguous. The CDR3 extends over 12 amino acids. Germline V CDR1 and CDR2: GTSNPN, SVGIG (reference sequence). Trimming shortened V by 4 bases and J by 1 base, and 7 bases separated the two germline ends. CDR3 in DNA: TGTGCCTGGAAACTGAGGAACACTGAAGCTTTCTTT. Its translation is CAWKLRNTEAFF.

V is TRBV18 and J is TRBJ2-3; 7 bases are a match to TRBD2. Germline CDR1 reads KGHSH; CDR2 reads LQKENI. This CDR3 region has 14 residues. V lost 3 bases, J lost 4 bases, and 4 bases stayed unmatched. CDR3 nucleotides: TGTGCCAGCTCACCTACCAGCGGGGCAGATACGCAGTATTTT. The encoded protein is CASSPTSGADTQYF. The entire variable domain, with the rest obtained from reference TRBV18 and TRBJ2-3, is as follows: NAGVMQNPRHLVRRRGQEARLRCSPMKGHSHVYWYRQLPEEGLKFMVYLQKENIIDESGMPKERFSAEFPKEGPSILRIQQVVRGDSAAYFCASSPTSGADTQYFGPGTRLTVL.

The rearrangement joins TRBV6-5 to TRBJ2-2; 14 bases are a match to TRBD2. Germline V gene sequence: CDR1 MNHEY, CDR2 SVGAGI. This CDR3 spans 16 amino acids. J gave up 9 bases and V 4 bases, and 7 bases lay outside the gene matches. As DNA, the CDR3 is TGTGCCAGCAGTTTCCCCGGGACTAGCGGGAGTCGGGAGCTGTTTTTT. Residues: CASSFPGTSGSRELFF.

This chain links TRBV27 with TRBJ2-1, with 7 bases identical to TRBD1. CDR3 length equals 14 residues. The ends lost 3 bases at V and 8 bases at J; junction bases unmatched: 7. Germline CDR1 MNHEY, CDR2 SMNVEV (reference sequence). CDR3 DNA: TGTGCCAGCAGTTTGGTAGGGGGCTTGGATGAGCAGTTCTTC. This translates into CASSLVGGLDEQFF.

V is TRBV6-5 and J is TRBJ1-4; possibly TRBD1 for D (5 bases). This CDR3 is 14 amino acids long. The V gene lost 6 bases and the J gene lost 7 bases, with 15 bases spanning the gap. Germline assignment: CDR1 MNHEY and CDR2 SVGAGI. CDR3 DNA: TGTGCCAGCAGGGAGCGGGGGTTTGGTGAAAAACTGTTTTTT. Translation gives CASRERGFGEKLFF.

In this sample, this clone turned up once. The rearrangement links TRBV5-4 to TRBJ1-1, with D possibly TRBD1 on 6 matching bases. V was clipped by 1 base and J by 5 bases, with 9 bases between them. The V gene's germline CDR1 is SGHNT and CDR2 YYREEE (reference sequence). The CDR3 consists of 13 residues. This CDR3 reads CASSLPGDTEAFF. The CDR3 DNA is TGTGCCAGCAGCTTGCCAGGGGATACTGAAGCTTTCTTT. The variable domain in full, with the rest retrieved from reference TRBV5-4 and TRBJ1-1, is ETGVTQSPTHLIKTRGQQVTLRCSSQSGHNTVSWYQQALGQGPQFIFQYYREEENGRGNFPPRFSGLQFPNYSSELNVNALELDDSALYLCASSLPGDTEAFFGQGTRLTVV.

V usage is TRBV4-2 and J usage is TRBJ1-2, with 7 bases aligning to TRBD1. The V segment lost 3 bases and the J segment 1 base; nucleotides outside the gene matches: 5. The CDR3 contains 15 residues. Germline assignment: CDR1 LGHNA and CDR2 YNFKEQ. The CDR3 DNA reads as TGTGCCAGCAGCCATTTAACAGGGGTTAACTATGGCTACACCTTC. It yields the protein CASSHLTGVNYGYTF.

The J gene is TRBJ2-7, the V gene TRBV19; the match to TRBD2 covers 7 bases. The V segment lost 3 bases and the J segment 7 bases; nucleotides outside the gene matches: 9. This CDR3 has 14 amino acids. Looked up from germline, CDR1 is LNHDA and CDR2 is SQIVND (reference sequence). The CDR3 DNA reads as TGTGCCAGTAGTATGGCGGGAGTAATTGGGGAGCAGTACTTC. It encodes CASSMAGVIGEQYF.